These T cell receptor beta chains were read from a single sample in a study of blood T cell repertoires in COVID-19. Profiling relied on immunoSEQ multiplex PCR, and the TCRdb table lists in-frame clones only, not all of them. The top ten hold approximately 1% of the sample, which has 50,000 or so clones, approximately 93% seen once. Sequencing used peripheral blood. The source is a man aged 55 to 69 with COVID-19, enrolled during active disease. Both conserved end residues are part of each CDR3. The D gene is left open where the match is weak. Clone sizes are given selectively: once, few, many, or a class where the clone is expanded.

d_gene,j_gene,v_gene,abundance,CDR3aa,CDR3nt
TRBD2,TRBJ2-3,TRBV7-2,.,CASSLVPRAVREGRDTQYF,TGTGCCAGCAGCTTAGTCCCCAGGGCGGTGCGGGAGGGCCGCGATACGCAGTATTTT
TRBD2,TRBJ2-3,TRBV7-2,once,CASSPRTSRSDTQYF,TGTGCCAGCAGCCCACGGACTAGTAGATCAGATACGCAGTATTTT
TRBD2,TRBJ2-3,TRBV5-4,.,CASRRGGRSTDTQYF,TGTGCCAGCAGACGGGGGGGCCGTAGCACAGATACGCAGTATTTT
.,TRBJ1-1,TRBV28,once,CASRLAGGTNTEAFF,TGTGCCAGCAGGTTAGCCGGGGGAACGAACACTGAAGCTTTCTTT
TRBD2,TRBJ2-1,TRBV30,.,CAWNPGLAGANEQFF,TGTGCCTGGAACCCGGGACTAGCGGGGGCAAATGAGCAGTTCTTC
.,TRBJ1-5,TRBV30,.,CASRTGETTNQPQHF,TGTGCCAGTCGTACAGGAGAAACTACGAATCAGCCCCAGCATTTT
TRBD1,TRBJ1-3,TRBV7-9,.,CASSPGGAGNTIYF,TGTGCCAGCAGCCCAGGGGGCGCTGGAAACACCATATATTTT
.,TRBJ1-2,TRBV10-2,.,CASSELGAYGYTF,TGCGCCAGCAGTGAGTTAGGGGCCTATGGCTACACCTTC
.,TRBJ2-7,TRBV7-2,.,CASSLDFRGYEQYF,TGTGCCAGCAGCTTGGACTTTAGGGGGTACGAGCAGTACTTC
TRBD1,TRBJ1-2,TRBV7-3,.,CASSPGQGSGYTF,TGTGCCAGCAGCCCGGGACAGGGAAGTGGCTACACCTTC
.,TRBJ1-5,TRBV18,.,CASSPLPDSNQPQHF,TGTGCCAGCTCACCACTACCAGATAGCAATCAGCCCCAGCATTTT
.,TRBJ1-2,TRBV7-3,.,CASSGPGGYGYTF,TGTGCCAGCAGCGGCCCGGGGGGCTATGGCTACACCTTC
.,TRBJ1-2,TRBV7-9,.,CASSLTGTNYGYTF,TGTGCCAGCAGCTTGACGGGGACTAACTATGGCTACACCTTC
.,TRBJ1-1,TRBV11-3,.,CASSLGGENTEAFF,TGTGCCAGCAGCTTAGGGGGGGAGAACACTGAAGCTTTCTTT
.,TRBJ1-3,TRBV3-1/TRBV3-2,.,CASSLQYGGSGNTIYF,TGTGCCAGCAGCCTCCAGTACGGGGGATCAGGAAACACCATATATTTT
TRBD2,TRBJ2-3,TRBV19,.,CASSPGLAGGRIDTQYF,TGTGCCAGTAGTCCCGGACTAGCGGGGGGCCGGATAGATACGCAGTATTTT
TRBD1,TRBJ1-2,TRBV5-1,.,CASSLDSGTGKVSYGYTF,TGCGCCAGCAGCTTGGATTCCGGGACAGGGAAAGTAAGCTATGGCTACACCTTC
.,TRBJ2-7,TRBV9,once,CASSVLDTPYEQYF,TGTGCCAGCAGCGTCCTCGACACTCCCTACGAGCAGTACTTC
TRBD2,TRBJ2-7,TRBV6-6,.,CASSYHSGGPSYEQYF,TGTGCCAGCAGTTACCACAGCGGGGGCCCCTCCTACGAGCAGTACTTC
TRBD1,TRBJ1-2,TRBV3-1/TRBV3-2,.,CASSPGQGYYGYTF,TGTGCCAGCAGCCCGGGACAGGGTTACTATGGCTACACCTTC
.,TRBJ1-1,TRBV7-3,.,CASSLTGNTEAFF,TGTGCCAGCAGCCTGACAGGGAACACTGAAGCTTTCTTT
TRBD1,TRBJ1-1,TRBV30,.,CAWSKGQGDTEAFF,TGTGCCTGGAGCAAAGGACAGGGGGACACTGAAGCTTTCTTT
TRBD2,TRBJ2-1,TRBV24-1,.,CATSEPGTSSNEQFF,TGTGCCACCAGTGAGCCCGGGACTAGTTCTAATGAGCAGTTCTTC
.,TRBJ2-3,TRBV3-1/TRBV3-2,once,CASWGGTGLGQYF,TGTGCCAGCTGGGGCGGGACCGGTTTAGGGCAGTATTTT
.,TRBJ2-4,TRBV12-1,.,CASSREGQRAKNIQYF,TGTGCCAGCAGCCGGGAGGGTCAGCGGGCCAAAAACATTCAGTACTTC
TRBD1,TRBJ1-5,TRBV7-2,once,CASSLGQNQPQHF,TGTGCCAGCAGCTTGGGACAGAATCAGCCCCAGCATTTT
TRBD1,TRBJ2-7,TRBV25-1,.,CASSKGTTGGASGEQYF,TGTGCCAGCAGTAAGGGGACGACAGGGGGCGCTTCGGGGGAGCAGTACTTC
.,TRBJ1-5,TRBV6-5,once,CASSSTGGRNQPQHF,TGTGCCAGCAGTTCCACCGGGGGTCGCAATCAGCCCCAGCATTTT
TRBD2,TRBJ2-7,TRBV19,once,CASSILSSGSSYEQYF,TGTGCCAGTAGTATACTGTCTAGCGGGAGCTCCTACGAGCAGTACTTC
.,TRBJ1-2,TRBV5-6,.,CASSLGSYGYTF,TGTGCCAGCAGCTTGGGCAGCTATGGCTACACCTTC
.,TRBJ1-2,TRBV7-8,.,CASSLYGGGYGYTF,TGTGCCAGCAGCTTATATGGGGGCGGCTATGGCTACACCTTC
TRBD1,TRBJ1-1,TRBV2,once,CASQDRGSREGEAFF,TGTGCCAGTCAAGACAGGGGCAGCCGTGAAGGTGAAGCTTTCTTT
.,TRBJ2-3,TRBV11-2,.,CATGVLGTDTQYF,TGTGCCACTGGAGTGTTGGGCACAGATACGCAGTATTTT
TRBD1,TRBJ2-1,TRBV10-3,.,CAIRAGQESFNEQFF,TGTGCCATCAGGGCGGGACAGGAGTCCTTCAATGAGCAGTTCTTC
.,TRBJ2-2,TRBV5-6,.,CASSLLLRHANTGELFF,TGTGCCAGCAGCTTACTATTGAGGCACGCGAACACCGGGGAGCTGTTTTTT
.,TRBJ1-6,TRBV5-4,.,CASSWESKNGSPLHF,TGTGCCAGCAGCTGGGAGTCGAAGAATGGTTCACCCCTCCACTTT